These 9 T cell receptor beta chains share one sample of origin, sequenced in a study of cytomegalovirus exposure and HLA in healthy donors. The PCR contained 60 Vbeta and 13 Jbeta primers. Produced via immunoSEQ multiplex PCR; TCRdb's table is partial and in-frame only. The table shows 90,000 or so clones, with 65% to 90% occurring only once. The specimen sequenced was PBMCs. Receptors originate from a man aged 30 to 39 in good health and CMV-seropositive.

CDR3 nucleotides: TGTGCCAGCAGCCAGGGAAGCGGGAGACGGGAAGAGACCCAGTACTTC. Amino acid sequence: CASSQGSGRREETQYF. This chain uses TRBV4-2 with TRBJ2-5; TRBD2 aligns across 8 bases. V lost 3 bases to trimming and J lost 3 bases; unmatched junction nucleotides: 9. CDR3 size: 16 residues. The germline CDR1 and CDR2 sequences are LGHNA and YNFKEQ.

This chain links TRBV5-1 with TRBJ1-6, with 7 positions matching TRBD1. V lost 4 bases to trimming and J lost 7 bases; unmatched junction nucleotides: 5. The CDR3 has 14 amino acids. Germline-derived CDR1 and CDR2 are SGHRS and YFSETQ. The DNA of the CDR3 is TGCGCCAGCAGCCTGGGACAGCCCAATTCACCCCTCCACTTT. Translation gives CASSLGQPNSPLHF.

This clone was observed a few times. The chain's CDR3 is CASSLEGVNNQPQHF. DNA of the CDR3: TGCGCCAGCAGCTTGGAAGGGGTAAACAATCAGCCCCAGCATTTT. The rearrangement joins TRBV5-1 to TRBJ1-5; D is perhaps TRBD1 (5 bases). This CDR3 comprises 15 residues. Per germline, CDR1 SGHRS and CDR2 YFSETQ. Trimming shortened V by 0 bases and J by 3 bases, and 10 bases separated the two germline ends.

The chain joins TRBV30 to TRBJ1-1; 8 bases line up with TRBD1. The CDR3 has 14 amino acids. Germline V gene data show CDR1 as GTSNPN and CDR2 as SVGIG (reference sequence). The V and J ends lost 2 bases and 4 bases, in that order; junction bases with no gene match: 6. The CDR3 is CAWSLGQGSTEAFF. CDR3 nucleotide sequence: TGTGCCTGGAGTCTAGGACAGGGCAGCACTGAAGCTTTCTTT.

The rearrangement joins TRBV5-1 to TRBJ2-6, with D unclear. CDR1 and CDR2 from the germline V gene are SGHRS and YFSETQ. Trimming cost V 1 base and J 3 bases, with 11 bases left between them. This CDR3 spans 16 amino acids. The DNA for the CDR3 is TGCGCCAGCAGCTTGAACTTAGAAGATGGGGCCAACGTCCTGACTTTC. It translates to CASSLNLEDGANVLTF.

The chain employs TRBV5-4 and TRBJ1-4, with a possible D match to TRBD1 (6 bases). Germline V gene lookup returns CDR1 SGHNT and CDR2 YYREEE (reference sequence). The V end was cut by 4 bases, the J end by 3 bases, with 13 bases between. The CDR3 has 15 amino acids. DNA of the CDR3: TGTGCCAGCAGCACAGGGCCGGGATCTAATGAAAAACTGTTTTTT. Residues: CASSTGPGSNEKLFF.

This chain connects TRBV14 to TRBJ2-6; 7 nucleotides agree with TRBD1. The CDR3 runs 19 residues. The trim removed 0 bases at V and 1 base at J, leaving 9 bases unmatched. CDR1 and CDR2 from the germline V gene are SGHDN and FVKESK. The CDR3 region is CASSQDGQVERSGANVLTF. DNA of the CDR3: TGTGCCAGCAGCCAAGACGGACAGGTGGAAAGATCTGGGGCCAACGTCCTGACTTTC.

This chain uses TRBV30 with TRBJ1-2; 7 nucleotides agree with TRBD1. Germline V gene sequence: CDR1 GTSNPN, CDR2 SVGIG (reference sequence). J gave up 6 bases and V 2 bases, and 6 bases lay outside the gene matches. The CDR3 is made up of 13 amino acids. The CDR3 loop is CAWSYSTGDGYTF. CDR3 in DNA: TGTGCCTGGAGTTACTCCACAGGGGATGGCTACACCTTC.

In its sample, this clone was seen a few times. The chain combines TRBV5-1 with TRBJ2-3, with TRBD2 identical over 8 bases. V lost 0 bases, J lost 2 bases, and 5 bases stayed unmatched. Germline V gene lookup returns CDR1 SGHRS and CDR2 YFSETQ. The CDR3 runs 16 residues. CDR3 in DNA: TGCGCCAGCAGCTTGGCGGCTAGCGGGTACACAGATACGCAGTATTTT. Amino acid sequence: CASSLAASGYTDTQYF.